This is a list of T cell receptor beta chains from one sample in a study of cytomegalovirus exposure and HLA in healthy donors. The assay was immunoSEQ multiplex PCR, and TCRdb's table has in-frame clones only and misses some. The sample gives about 250,000 clones, roughly nine tenths of which show up once; around 12% is in the top ten. The sample taken for sequencing was PBMCs. These receptors originate from a man aged 18 to 30 in good health and CMV-seropositive. Each CDR3 is given with its conserved first and last residue. Each record gives: V gene, CDR3 protein.

v_gene: TRBV30; CDR3aa: CAWEHGYEQFF
v_gene: TRBV27; CDR3aa: CASSRIADGTYNEQFF
v_gene: TRBV6-5; CDR3aa: CASGEDRNGYTF
v_gene: TRBV30; CDR3aa: CAWTQSWTTEAFF
v_gene: TRBV28; CDR3aa: CASRVGSLQETQYF
v_gene: TRBV5-1; CDR3aa: CASSLGLGSSGLSYEQYF
v_gene: TRBV4-2; CDR3aa: CASSQEGVVIEQYF
v_gene: TRBV25-1; CDR3aa: CASSHPERGGAQYF
v_gene: TRBV7-3; CDR3aa: CASSPTGLQETQYF
v_gene: TRBV7-9; CDR3aa: CASSLQGNVGNTIYF